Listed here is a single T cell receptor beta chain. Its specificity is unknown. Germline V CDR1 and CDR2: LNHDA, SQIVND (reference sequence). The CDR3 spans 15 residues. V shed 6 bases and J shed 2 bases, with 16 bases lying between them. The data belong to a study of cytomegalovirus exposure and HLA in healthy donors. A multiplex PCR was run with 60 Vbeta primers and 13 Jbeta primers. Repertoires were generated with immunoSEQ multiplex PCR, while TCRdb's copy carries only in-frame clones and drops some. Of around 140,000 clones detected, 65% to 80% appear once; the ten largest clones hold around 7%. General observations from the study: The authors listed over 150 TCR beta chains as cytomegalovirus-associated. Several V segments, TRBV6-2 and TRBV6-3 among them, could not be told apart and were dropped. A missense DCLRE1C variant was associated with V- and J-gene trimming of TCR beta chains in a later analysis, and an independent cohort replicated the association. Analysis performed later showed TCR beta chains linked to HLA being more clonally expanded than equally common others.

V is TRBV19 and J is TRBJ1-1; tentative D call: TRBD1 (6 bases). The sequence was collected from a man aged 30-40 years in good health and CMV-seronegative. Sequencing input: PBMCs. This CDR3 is CASRPNRVDNTEAFF. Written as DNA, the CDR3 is TGTGCCAGTAGACCAAACAGGGTTGATAACACTGAAGCTTTCTTT.